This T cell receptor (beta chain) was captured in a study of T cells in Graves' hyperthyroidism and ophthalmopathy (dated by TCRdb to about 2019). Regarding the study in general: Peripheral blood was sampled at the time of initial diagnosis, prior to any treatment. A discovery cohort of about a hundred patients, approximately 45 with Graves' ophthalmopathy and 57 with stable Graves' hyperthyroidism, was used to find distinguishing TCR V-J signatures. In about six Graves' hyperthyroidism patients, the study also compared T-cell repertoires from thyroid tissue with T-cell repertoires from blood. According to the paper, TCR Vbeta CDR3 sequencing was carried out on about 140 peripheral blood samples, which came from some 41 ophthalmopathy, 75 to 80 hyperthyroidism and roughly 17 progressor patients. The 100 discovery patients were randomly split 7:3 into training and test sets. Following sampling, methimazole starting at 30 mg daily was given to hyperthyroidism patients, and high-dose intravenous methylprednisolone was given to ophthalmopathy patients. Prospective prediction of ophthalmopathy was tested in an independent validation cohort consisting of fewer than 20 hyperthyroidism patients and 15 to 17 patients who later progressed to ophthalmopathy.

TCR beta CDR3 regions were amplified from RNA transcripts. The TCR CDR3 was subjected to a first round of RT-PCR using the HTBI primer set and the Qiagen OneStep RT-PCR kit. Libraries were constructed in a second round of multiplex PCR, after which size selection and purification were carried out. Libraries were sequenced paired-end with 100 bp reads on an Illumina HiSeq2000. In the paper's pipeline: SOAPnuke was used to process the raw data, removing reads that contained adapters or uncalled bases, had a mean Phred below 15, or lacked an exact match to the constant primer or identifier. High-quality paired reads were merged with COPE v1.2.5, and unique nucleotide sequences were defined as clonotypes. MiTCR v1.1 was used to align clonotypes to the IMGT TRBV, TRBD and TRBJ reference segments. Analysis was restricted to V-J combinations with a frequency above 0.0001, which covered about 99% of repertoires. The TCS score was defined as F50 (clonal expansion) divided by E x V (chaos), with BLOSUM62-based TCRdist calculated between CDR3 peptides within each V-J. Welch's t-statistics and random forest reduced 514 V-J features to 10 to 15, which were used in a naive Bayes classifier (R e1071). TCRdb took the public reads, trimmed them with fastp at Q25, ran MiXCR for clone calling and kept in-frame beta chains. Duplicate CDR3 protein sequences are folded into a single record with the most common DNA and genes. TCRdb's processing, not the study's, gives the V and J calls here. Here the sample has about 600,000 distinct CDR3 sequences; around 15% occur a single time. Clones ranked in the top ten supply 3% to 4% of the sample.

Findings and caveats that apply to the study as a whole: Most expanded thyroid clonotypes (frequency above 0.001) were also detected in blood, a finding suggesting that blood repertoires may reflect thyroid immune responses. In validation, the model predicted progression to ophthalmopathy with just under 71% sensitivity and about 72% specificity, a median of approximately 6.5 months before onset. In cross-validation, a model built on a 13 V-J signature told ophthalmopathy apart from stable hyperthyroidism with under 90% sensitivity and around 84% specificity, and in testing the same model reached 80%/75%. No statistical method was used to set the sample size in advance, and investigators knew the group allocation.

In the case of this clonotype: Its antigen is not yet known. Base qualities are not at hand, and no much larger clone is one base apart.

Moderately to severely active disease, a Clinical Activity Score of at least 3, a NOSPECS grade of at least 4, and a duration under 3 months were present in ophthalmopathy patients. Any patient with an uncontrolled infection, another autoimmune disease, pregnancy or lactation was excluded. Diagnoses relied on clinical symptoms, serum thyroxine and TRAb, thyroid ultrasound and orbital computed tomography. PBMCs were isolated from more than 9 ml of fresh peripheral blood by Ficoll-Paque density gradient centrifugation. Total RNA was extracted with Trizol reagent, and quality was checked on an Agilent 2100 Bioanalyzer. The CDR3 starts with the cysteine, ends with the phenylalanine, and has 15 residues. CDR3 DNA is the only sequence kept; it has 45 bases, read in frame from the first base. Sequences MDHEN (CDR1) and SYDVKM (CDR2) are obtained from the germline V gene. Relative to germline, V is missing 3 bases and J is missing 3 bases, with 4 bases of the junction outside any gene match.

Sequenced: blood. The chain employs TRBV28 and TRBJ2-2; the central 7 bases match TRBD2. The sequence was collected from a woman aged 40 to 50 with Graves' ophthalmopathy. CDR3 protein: CASSFMAGDTGELFF. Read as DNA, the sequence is TGTGCCAGCAGTTTTATGGCGGGAGACACCGGGGAGCTGTTTTTT.